This T cell receptor (beta chain) was recovered during a study of blood T cells in healthy people across ages (dated by TCRdb to the mid-2010s). Notes on the research overall: In model experiments, template switching captured roughly one uniquely barcoded TCR beta cDNA molecule for every two T cells. The study measured age-related changes in TCR beta repertoire diversity using deep sequencing normalized with unique cDNA molecular identifiers. The donors were divided into four age groups: young (average around 16 years), middle-aged (around 37), aged (approximately 62) and long-lived (82). To avoid experimental bias, donors of different ages were randomly spread across the sequencing lanes. Two additional independent replicas of 1 million unique cDNA reads from the same blood draw were analyzed for two donors (one aged 18 to 30 and one aged 80 or older).

What the study reported, not specific to this receptor: Compared with the aged group, more naive CD4+ T cells, fewer expanded clones and increased TCR diversity were shown by the long-lived group, suggesting age selection. Donor CMV infection status was unknown, potentially confounding age-related changes in expanded clonotypes. Estimates of total diversity from one million sequenced T cells were regarded as lower bounds and underestimates. Observed TCR beta diversity correlated strongly with the percentage of naive T cells measured by flow cytometry. Observed TCR beta diversity per million T cells fell roughly linearly with age, and a significant reduction was already apparent by age roughly 40. Because profiling used bulk unsorted PBMCs, naive and antigen-experienced compartments could not be compared conclusively.

The germline V gene specifies SGHTA as CDR1 and FQGNSA as CDR2. From its cysteine to its phenylalanine, the CDR3 spans 15 amino acids. Only the CDR3 DNA stays, 45 bases, in frame from base 1. At the junction V is shortened by 0 bases and J by 5 bases, with 13 bases in between. The protocol used for the library was 5' RACE. The instrument given in TCRdb is Illumina HiSeq 2500. A second 7 to 11 cycle PCR used a sample-barcoded 5' primer and a J-beta primer mix. A unique molecular identifier was introduced onto each TCR beta cDNA molecule by a template-switch 5' adaptor carrying 12 random nucleotides. At least 2.5 million CDR3-containing paired-end reads were obtained from each sample. First-strand cDNA synthesis was performed from all RNA using the Mint cDNA synthesis kit, with priming by a TRBC-specific oligonucleotide. After uracil-DNA glycosylase treatment, a first 18-cycle PCR used universal primers M1SS and BC2_uni_R on all cDNA. In the source study's methods: Each sample was normalized by randomly selecting 1 million high-quality reads, each carrying a distinct molecular identifier. Reads sharing molecular identifiers were discarded rather than binned into consensus sequences. MiTCR, with a Q25 quality threshold and the strictest error-elimination algorithm, was used for CDR3 identification, clonotype clustering and error correction. A nonparametric unseen species model with Euler transformation was used to estimate lower-bound total TCR beta diversity. TCRdb reanalyzed the raw reads on its own, using fastp at Q25 for trimming and MiXCR for clone calling, and kept in-frame beta chains. Here each entry gathers all rows of one CDR3 protein and keeps the most common genes and DNA. Clone size and V and J calls follow TCRdb, not the original study. A total of hundreds of thousands of distinct CDR3 sequences appear in this sample, roughly 50% of them only once. The ten biggest clones cover 22% of the sample.

Donors were under 40 systemically healthy Caucasian individuals from Russia aged roughly 6 to 90 years. Each donor gave around 9.5 milliliters of peripheral blood, collected into EDTA-treated Vacutainer tubes. Ficoll-Paque density-gradient centrifugation was used to isolate PBMCs, with at least 7 million per sample. Total RNA was extracted from PBMCs with Trizol reagent, with at least 5 micrograms obtained per sample. For every donor, flow cytometry on a PBMC aliquot measured the percentage of naive CD45RAhigh/CD27high T cells. This clonotype showed up many times. Its binding antigen is unknown. No clone much larger than this one lies a single base away; base qualities are absent.

The sequenced sample was blood. This receptor was identified in a man younger than 40 in good health. Here the chain combines TRBV7-2 and TRBJ2-5, with no D gene named confidently. The CDR3 has the sequence CASSLAFGNGETQYF. The nucleotides read TGTGCCAGCAGCTTAGCTTTTGGGAACGGTGAGACCCAGTACTTC.